This TCR beta chain was observed in a study of cytomegalovirus exposure and HLA in healthy donors. Both 60 Vbeta primers and 13 Jbeta primers went into the PCR. TCRdb keeps only in-frame clones here, not all; method: immunoSEQ multiplex PCR. The sample has about 160,000 clones; roughly four fifths are singletons. Study conclusions and caveats: A list of approximately 160 TCR beta chains associated with cytomegalovirus was given. Reports indicated that the classifier achieved high specificity and sensitivity in diagnosing cytomegalovirus status.

Trimming at V came to 3 bases and at J to 2 bases, leaving 8 bases not matched to a gene. The CDR3 sequence is 15 residues long. The V gene's germline CDR1 is SQVTM and CDR2 ANQGSEA. Note on this clone: Its antigen is still unknown.

The gene calls are TRBV29-1 and TRBJ2-3, with 7 bases aligning to TRBD2. Input material: PBMCs. This TCR was sampled from a girl aged 2 to 9 in good health and CMV-seropositive. This chain's CDR3 is CSVDVPSGPTDTQYF. In nucleotides, the CDR3 is TGCAGCGTTGACGTTCCTAGCGGCCCCACAGATACGCAGTATTTT.